Following are 17 T cell receptor beta chains from one sample sequenced in a study of T cell responses to AZD1222 COVID-19 vaccine. Data came from immunoSEQ multiplex PCR; TCRdb stores just in-frame clones and leaves some out. The top ten hold roughly 1.2% of the sample, which has about 120,000 clones, around 87% seen once. This material consisted of peripheral blood, taken on day 0 of AZD1222 vaccination. The receptors originated from an adult in good health.

V is TRBV4-3 and J is TRBJ1-3; the D is unclear. V lost 0 bases to trimming and J lost 0 bases, with 9 bases between them. Germline loops: CDR1 LGHNA, CDR2 YSLEER. This CDR3 contains 16 residues. In nucleotides, the CDR3 is TGCGCCAGCAGCCAAGATGAGGAGGGCTCTGGAAACACCATATATTTT. This translates into CASSQDEEGSGNTIYF.

The genes are TRBV6-1 and TRBJ2-3; TRBD1 agrees at 11 bases. Germline CDR1 is MNHNS and CDR2 is SASEGT. The trim removed 3 bases at V and 6 bases at J, leaving 2 bases unmatched. The length of the CDR3 is 14 residues. DNA for the CDR3: TGTGCCAGCAGTGAGGACAGGGGGCACGATACGCAGTATTTT. Translated: CASSEDRGHDTQYF.

V usage is TRBV7-9 and J usage is TRBJ2-1, with D hard to call. In germline, CDR1 is SEHNR, CDR2 FQNEAQ (reference sequence). This CDR3 has 14 amino acids. Between the trimmed V and J ends, which lost 4 bases and 4 bases, there was a span of 11 bases. The CDR3 region is CASSSTNEYNEQFF. As DNA, the CDR3 is TGTGCCAGCAGCTCAACCAACGAATACAATGAGCAGTTCTTC.

The J gene is TRBJ1-1, the V gene TRBV2, with a weak D call TRBD1 (5 bases). This CDR3 contains 13 residues. Germline assignment: CDR1 SNHLY and CDR2 FYNNEI. V was cut by 7 bases and J by 5 bases, with 14 bases left in between. CDR3 in DNA: TGTGCCAGCATGGGGCAGGGTCGTACTGAAGCTTTCTTT. Residues: CASMGQGRTEAFF.

This clone was seen more than once but under ten times. CDR3 nucleotide sequence: TGTGCCAGCTCACCAGATCGACTAGCGAGGAACAATGAGCAGTTCTTC. This codes for CASSPDRLARNNEQFF. The rearrangement joins TRBV18 to TRBJ2-1; 8 bases align to TRBD2. The CDR3 consists of 16 residues. In germline, CDR1 is KGHSH, CDR2 LQKENI. With V trimmed by 2 bases and J by 5 bases, 8 bases remained unmatched.

The V gene is TRBV30, the J gene TRBJ1-4; 8 nucleotides align to TRBD1. Germline assignment: CDR1 GTSNPN and CDR2 SVGIG (reference sequence). The CDR3 extends over 13 amino acids. The V gene end was trimmed by 5 bases and the J gene end by 8 bases; junction bases not matched to a gene: 7. The CDR3 DNA reads TGTGCCTGGCAGACAGGGGCATTGGAAAAACTGTTTTTT. It yields the protein CAWQTGALEKLFF.

The rearrangement links TRBV27 to TRBJ1-2; 10 nucleotides line up with TRBD1. The CDR3 runs to 15 residues. J was trimmed by 2 bases and V by 5 bases; bases with no gene match: 5. Germline CDR1 reads MNHEY; CDR2 reads SMNVEV (reference sequence). CDR3 residues: CASSLTGGPNYGYTF. The CDR3, as DNA: TGTGCCAGCAGTCTGACAGGGGGCCCCAACTATGGCTACACCTTC.

In DNA, the CDR3 is TGTGCCAGCAGTAAACAGGGACAGGGGATCTACGAGCAGTACTTC. Its protein product is CASSKQGQGIYEQYF. V usage is TRBV2 and J usage is TRBJ2-7, with 10 bases lining up with TRBD1. With V trimmed by 5 bases and J by 3 bases, 7 bases remained unmatched. This CDR3 has 15 residues. Germline CDR1 reads SNHLY; CDR2 reads FYNNEI.

The chain links TRBV7-2 to TRBJ2-1, with D uncertain. V dropped 8 bases and J dropped 5 bases, with 13 bases sitting between them. Per germline, CDR1 SGHTA and CDR2 FQGNSA. The CDR3 loop spans 13 amino acids. The CDR3: CASVKYPHNEQFF. The DNA for the CDR3 is TGTGCCAGCGTGAAGTACCCCCACAATGAGCAGTTCTTC.

This rearrangement joins TRBV15 to TRBJ2-3; D gene unclear. From germline, CDR1 is LNHNV and CDR2 YYDKDF (reference sequence). The CDR3 is made up of 16 amino acids. Trimming left V 0 bases short and J 6 bases short, with 16 bases between. This CDR3 is CATSRDKTGPKDTQYF. CDR3 DNA: TGTGCCACCAGCAGAGATAAAACGGGCCCCAAGGATACGCAGTATTTT.

This clone was seen a few times. The V gene is TRBV6-4, the J gene TRBJ1-2; maybe TRBD1 (6 bases). The CDR3 consists of 14 residues. Germline values: CDR1 MRHNA, CDR2 SNTAGT. V lost 6 bases and J lost 8, with 19 bases in between. The CDR3, as DNA: TGTGCCAGCAGCATGGGGGGACATAGGTCCGGCTACACCTTC. Protein product: CASSMGGHRSGYTF.

The chain combines TRBV7-2 with TRBJ2-2; 12 positions match TRBD1. Trimming took 7 bases from V and 3 from J; bases not matched to a gene: 6. The germline gives CDR1 SGHTA, CDR2 FQGNSA. The CDR3 spans 16 residues. The CDR3 here is CASKRDRGPDTGELFF. CDR3 DNA sequence: TGTGCCAGCAAAAGGGACAGGGGGCCCGACACCGGGGAGCTGTTTTTT.

The CDR3 loop is CASRTLPGGRYGYTF. The CDR3 DNA is TGTGCCAGCAGAACGTTGCCAGGGGGCCGGTATGGCTACACCTTC. V and J are TRBV6-5 and TRBJ1-2; TRBD1 agrees at 8 bases. In germline, CDR1 is MNHEY, CDR2 SVGAGI. Unmatched junction bases numbered 11, after V lost 6 bases and J lost 5 bases. The CDR3 totals 15 residues.

The chain links TRBV7-9 to TRBJ2-3; weak D call: TRBD2 (6 bases). The V gene's germline CDR1 is SEHNR and CDR2 FQNEAQ (reference sequence). V lost 5 bases, J lost 3 bases, and 21 bases lay in between. The CDR3 has 17 amino acids. The CDR3 sequence: CASSPLALGGATDTQYF. CDR3 DNA: TGTGCCAGCAGCCCTCTTGCTCTCGGGGGAGCGACAGATACGCAGTATTTT.

With respect to this clone: In the same sample, other DNA sequences code for this CDR3. The chain links TRBV18 to TRBJ2-5, with no clear D. The germline V gene encodes CDR1 KGHSH and CDR2 LQKENI. The length of the CDR3 is 13 residues. Trimming took off 2 bases at V and 1 base at J, with 5 bases between the two ends. CDR3 sequence reads: CASSPGLQETQYF. The CDR3 nucleotides read TGTGCCAGCTCACCAGGGCTCCAAGAGACCCAGTACTTC.

The V call is TRBV19, the J call TRBJ2-2; the match to TRBD1 covers 7 bases. CDR1 and CDR2 (germline): LNHDA, SQIVND (reference sequence). The CDR3 runs 12 residues. The V gene end was trimmed by 7 bases and the J gene end by 6 bases; junction bases not matched to a gene: 2. The CDR3: CASTQGAGELFF. The CDR3 region has the DNA TGTGCCAGTACCCAGGGGGCCGGGGAGCTGTTTTTT.

This chain joins TRBV5-6 and TRBJ1-2; 7 nucleotides agree with TRBD1. Germline V lookup: CDR1 SGHDT, CDR2 YYEEEE. J gave up 4 bases and V 0 bases, and 9 bases lay outside the gene matches. The CDR3 runs 16 residues. The CDR3 reads CASSLGQGDSVYGYTF. As DNA, the CDR3 is TGTGCCAGCAGCTTGGGACAGGGAGATAGTGTCTATGGCTACACCTTC.